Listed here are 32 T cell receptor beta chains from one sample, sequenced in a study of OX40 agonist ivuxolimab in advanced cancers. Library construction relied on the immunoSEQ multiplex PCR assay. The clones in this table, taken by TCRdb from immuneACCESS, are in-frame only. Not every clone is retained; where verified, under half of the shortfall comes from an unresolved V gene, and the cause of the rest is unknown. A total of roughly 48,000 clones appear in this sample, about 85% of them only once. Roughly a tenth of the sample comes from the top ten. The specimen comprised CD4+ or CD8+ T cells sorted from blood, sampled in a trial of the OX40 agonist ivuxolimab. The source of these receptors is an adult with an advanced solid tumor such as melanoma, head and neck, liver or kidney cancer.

The CDR3 is CASRGDRDIYNEQFF. DNA of the CDR3: TGTGCCAGCAGGGGGGACAGGGACATCTACAATGAGCAGTTCTTC. The chain combines TRBV2 with TRBJ2-1, with 9 bases matching TRBD1. The CDR3 sequence is 15 residues long. Looked up from germline, CDR1 is SNHLY and CDR2 is FYNNEI. V lost 6 bases to trimming and J lost 3 bases; unmatched junction nucleotides: 6. Complete variable domain (other parts from reference TRBV2 and TRBJ2-1): EPEVTQTPSHQVTQMGQEVILRCVPISNHLYFYWYRQILGQKVEFLVSFYNNEISEKSEIFDDQFSVERPDGSNFTLKIRSTKLEDSAMYFCASRGDRDIYNEQFFGPGTRLTVL.

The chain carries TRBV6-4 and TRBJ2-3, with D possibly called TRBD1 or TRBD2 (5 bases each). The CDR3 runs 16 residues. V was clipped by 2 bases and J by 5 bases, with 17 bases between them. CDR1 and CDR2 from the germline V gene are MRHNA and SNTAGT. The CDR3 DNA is TGTGCCAGCAGTGACCGGGGCCTCGGGGCTGGAGATACGCAGTATTTT. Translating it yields CASSDRGLGAGDTQYF.

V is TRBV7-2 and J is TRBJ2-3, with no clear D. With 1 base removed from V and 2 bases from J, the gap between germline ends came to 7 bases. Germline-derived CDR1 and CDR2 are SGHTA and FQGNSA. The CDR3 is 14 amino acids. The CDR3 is CASSLVRHTDTQYF. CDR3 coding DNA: TGTGCCAGCAGCTTAGTAAGACACACAGATACGCAGTATTTT.

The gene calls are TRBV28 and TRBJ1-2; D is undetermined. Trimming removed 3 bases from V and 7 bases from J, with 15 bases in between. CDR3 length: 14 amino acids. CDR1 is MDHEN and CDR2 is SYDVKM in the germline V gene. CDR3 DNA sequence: TGTGCCAGCAGTTTGGGTGCCCGTCGCGGTGGCTACACCTTC. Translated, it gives CASSLGARRGGYTF.

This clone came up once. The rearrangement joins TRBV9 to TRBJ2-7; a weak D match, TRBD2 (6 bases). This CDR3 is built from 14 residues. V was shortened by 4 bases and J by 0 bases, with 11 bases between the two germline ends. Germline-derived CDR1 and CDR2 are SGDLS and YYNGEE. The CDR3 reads CASSSGTVSYEQYF. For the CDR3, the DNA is TGTGCCAGCAGCTCGGGGACTGTCTCCTACGAGCAGTACTTC.

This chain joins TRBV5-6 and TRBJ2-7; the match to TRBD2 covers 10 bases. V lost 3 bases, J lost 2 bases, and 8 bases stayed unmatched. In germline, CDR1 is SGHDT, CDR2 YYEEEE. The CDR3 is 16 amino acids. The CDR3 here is CASSWAGTSVTYEQYF. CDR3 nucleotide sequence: TGTGCCAGCAGCTGGGCCGGGACTAGCGTAACCTACGAGCAGTACTTC.

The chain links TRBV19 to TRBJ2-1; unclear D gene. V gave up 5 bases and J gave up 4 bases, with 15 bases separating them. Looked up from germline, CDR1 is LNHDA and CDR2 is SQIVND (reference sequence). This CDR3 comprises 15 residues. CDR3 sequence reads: CASSLRWENYNEQFF. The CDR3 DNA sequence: TGTGCCAGTAGTCTTCGTTGGGAAAATTACAATGAGCAGTTCTTC. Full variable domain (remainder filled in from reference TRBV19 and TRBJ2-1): DGGITQSPKYLFRKEGQNVTLSCEQNLNHDAMYWYRQDPGQGLRLIYYSQIVNDFQKGDIAEGYSVSREKKESFPLTVTSAQKNPTAFYLCASSLRWENYNEQFFGPGTRLTVL.

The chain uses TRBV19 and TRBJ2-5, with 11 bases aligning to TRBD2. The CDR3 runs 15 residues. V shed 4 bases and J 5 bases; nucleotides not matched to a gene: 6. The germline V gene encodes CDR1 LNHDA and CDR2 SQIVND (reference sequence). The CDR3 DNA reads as TGTGCCAGTAGTACTGCTAGCGGGAGGCTGGAGACCCAGTACTTC. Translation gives CASSTASGRLETQYF.

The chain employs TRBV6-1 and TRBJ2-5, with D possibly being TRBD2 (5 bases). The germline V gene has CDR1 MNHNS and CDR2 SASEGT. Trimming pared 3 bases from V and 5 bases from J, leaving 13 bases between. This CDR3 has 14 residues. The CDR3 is CASSDGGSDETQYF. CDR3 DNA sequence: TGTGCCAGCAGTGACGGAGGAAGTGATGAGACCCAGTACTTC.

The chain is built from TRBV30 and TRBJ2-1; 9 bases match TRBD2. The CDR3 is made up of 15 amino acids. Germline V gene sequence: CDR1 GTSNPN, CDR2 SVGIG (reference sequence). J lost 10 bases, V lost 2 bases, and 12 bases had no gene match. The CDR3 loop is CAWSPSTSGPSEQFF. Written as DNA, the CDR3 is TGTGCCTGGAGTCCTTCGACTAGCGGCCCCTCGGAGCAGTTCTTC.

CDR3 bases: TGTGCCAGCAGCGTAGTAGGTGGCGGGGTTATCTCCTACGAGCAGTACTTC. It encodes CASSVVGGGVISYEQYF. The rearrangement uses TRBV11-2 and TRBJ2-7, with D tentatively TRBD2 (6 bases). The germline V gene has CDR1 SGHAT and CDR2 FQNNGV. The CDR3 spans 17 residues. Trimming removed 5 bases at V and 0 bases at J, with 20 bases between.

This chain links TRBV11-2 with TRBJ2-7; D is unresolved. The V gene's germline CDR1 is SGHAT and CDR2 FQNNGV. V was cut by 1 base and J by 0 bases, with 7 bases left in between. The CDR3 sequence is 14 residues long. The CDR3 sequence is CASSLGLNSYEQYF. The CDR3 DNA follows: TGTGCCAGCAGCTTAGGTCTCAACTCCTACGAGCAGTACTTC.

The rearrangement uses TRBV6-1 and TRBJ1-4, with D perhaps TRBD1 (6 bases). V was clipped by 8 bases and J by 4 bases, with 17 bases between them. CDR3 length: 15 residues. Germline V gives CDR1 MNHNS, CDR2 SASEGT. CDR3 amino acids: CASAFSTGFNEKLFF. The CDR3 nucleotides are TGTGCCAGCGCTTTTTCGACAGGCTTTAATGAAAAACTGTTTTTT.

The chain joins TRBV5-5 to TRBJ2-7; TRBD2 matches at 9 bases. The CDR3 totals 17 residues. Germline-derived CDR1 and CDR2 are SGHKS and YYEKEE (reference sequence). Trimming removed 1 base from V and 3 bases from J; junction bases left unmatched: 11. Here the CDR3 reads CASSLRYRAGGDYEQYF. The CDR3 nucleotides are TGTGCCAGCAGCTTGAGGTACCGAGCGGGAGGAGACTACGAGCAGTACTTC.

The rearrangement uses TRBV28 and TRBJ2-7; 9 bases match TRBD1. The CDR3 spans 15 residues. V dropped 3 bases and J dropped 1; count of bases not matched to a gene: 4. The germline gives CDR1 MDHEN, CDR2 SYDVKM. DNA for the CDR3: TGTGCCAGCAGTTTCGCGGGACAGGGTTCCTACGAGCAGTACTTC. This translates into CASSFAGQGSYEQYF.

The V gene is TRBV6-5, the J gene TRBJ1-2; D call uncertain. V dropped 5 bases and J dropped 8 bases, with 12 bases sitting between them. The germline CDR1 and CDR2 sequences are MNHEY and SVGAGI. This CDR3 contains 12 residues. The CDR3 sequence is CASSDRVGGYTF. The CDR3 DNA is TGTGCCAGCAGTGATAGGGTGGGCGGCTACACCTTC.

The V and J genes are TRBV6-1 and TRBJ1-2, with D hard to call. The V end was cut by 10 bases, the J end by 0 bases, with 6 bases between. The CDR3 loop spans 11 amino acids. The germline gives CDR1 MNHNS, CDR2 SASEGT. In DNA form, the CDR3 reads TGTGCCACCCTATCTAACTATGGCTACACCTTC. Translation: CATLSNYGYTF.

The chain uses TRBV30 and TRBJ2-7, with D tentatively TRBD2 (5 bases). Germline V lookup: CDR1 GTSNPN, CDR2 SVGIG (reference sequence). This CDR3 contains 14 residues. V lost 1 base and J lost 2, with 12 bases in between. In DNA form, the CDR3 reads TGTGCCTGGAGTGGCGGCGGGCCGCCCTACGAGCAGTACTTC. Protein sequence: CAWSGGGPPYEQYF.

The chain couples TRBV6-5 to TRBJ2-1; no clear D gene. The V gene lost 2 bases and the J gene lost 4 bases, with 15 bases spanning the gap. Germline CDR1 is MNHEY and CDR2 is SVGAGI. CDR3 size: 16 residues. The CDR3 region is CASSYGPDTAYNEQFF. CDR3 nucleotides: TGTGCCAGCAGTTACGGTCCGGATACGGCTTACAATGAGCAGTTCTTC.

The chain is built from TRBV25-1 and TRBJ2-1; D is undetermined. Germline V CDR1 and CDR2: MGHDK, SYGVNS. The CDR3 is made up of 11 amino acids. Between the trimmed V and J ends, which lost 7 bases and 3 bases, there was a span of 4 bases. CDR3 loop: CASTGYNEQFF. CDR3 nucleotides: TGTGCCAGCACCGGCTACAATGAGCAGTTCTTC.

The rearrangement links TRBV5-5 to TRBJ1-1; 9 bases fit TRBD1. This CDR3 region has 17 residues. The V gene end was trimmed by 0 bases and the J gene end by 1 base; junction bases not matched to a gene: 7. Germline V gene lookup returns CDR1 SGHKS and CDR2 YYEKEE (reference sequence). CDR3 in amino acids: CASSLGTGASRNTEAFF. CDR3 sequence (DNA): TGTGCCAGCAGCTTGGGGACAGGGGCCTCAAGGAACACTGAAGCTTTCTTT.

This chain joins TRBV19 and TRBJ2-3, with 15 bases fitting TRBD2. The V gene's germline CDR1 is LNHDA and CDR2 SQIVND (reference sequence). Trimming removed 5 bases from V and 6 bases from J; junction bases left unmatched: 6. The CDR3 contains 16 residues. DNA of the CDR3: TGTGCCAGTAGTCCTCGGACTAGCGGGAGGGCCGATACGCAGTATTTT. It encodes CASSPRTSGRADTQYF.

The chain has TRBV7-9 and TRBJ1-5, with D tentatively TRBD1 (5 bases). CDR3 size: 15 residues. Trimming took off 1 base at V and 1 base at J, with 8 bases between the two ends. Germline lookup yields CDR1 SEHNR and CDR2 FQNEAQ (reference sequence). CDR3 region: CASSLGGWSNQPQHF. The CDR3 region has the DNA TGTGCCAGCAGCTTAGGGGGCTGGAGCAATCAGCCCCAGCATTTT.

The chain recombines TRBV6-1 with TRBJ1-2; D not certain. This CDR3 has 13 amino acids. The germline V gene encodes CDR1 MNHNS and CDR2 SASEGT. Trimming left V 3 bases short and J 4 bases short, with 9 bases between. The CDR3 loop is CASSENRSYGYTF. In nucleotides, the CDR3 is TGTGCCAGCAGTGAGAACCGCTCCTATGGCTACACCTTC.

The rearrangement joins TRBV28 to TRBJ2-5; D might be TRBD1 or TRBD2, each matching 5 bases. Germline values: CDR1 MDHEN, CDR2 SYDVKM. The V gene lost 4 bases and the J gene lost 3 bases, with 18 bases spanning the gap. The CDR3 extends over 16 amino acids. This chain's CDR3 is CASSSPRGEGKETQYF. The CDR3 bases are TGTGCCAGCAGTTCCCCCCGGGGTGAGGGGAAAGAGACCCAGTACTTC.

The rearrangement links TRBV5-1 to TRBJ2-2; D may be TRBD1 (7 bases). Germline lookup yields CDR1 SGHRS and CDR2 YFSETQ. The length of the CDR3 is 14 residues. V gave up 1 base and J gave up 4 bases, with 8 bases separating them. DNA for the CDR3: TGCGCCAGCAGCTTGCAGGGGGGCACCGGGGAGCTGTTTTTT. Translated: CASSLQGGTGELFF.

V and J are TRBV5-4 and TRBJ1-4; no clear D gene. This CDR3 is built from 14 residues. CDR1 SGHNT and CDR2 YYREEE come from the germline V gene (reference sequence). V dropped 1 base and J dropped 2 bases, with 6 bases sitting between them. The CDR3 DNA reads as TGTGCCAGCAGCTTGCCCGGGACTAATGAAAAACTGTTTTTT. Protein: CASSLPGTNEKLFF.

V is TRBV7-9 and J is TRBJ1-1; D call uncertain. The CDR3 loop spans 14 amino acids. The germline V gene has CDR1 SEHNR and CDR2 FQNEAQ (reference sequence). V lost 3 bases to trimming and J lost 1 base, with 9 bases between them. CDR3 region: CASSFPGENTEAFF. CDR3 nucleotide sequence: TGTGCCAGCAGCTTCCCCGGAGAGAACACTGAAGCTTTCTTT. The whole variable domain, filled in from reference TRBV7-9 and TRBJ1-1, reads DTGVSQNPRHKITKRGQNVTFRCDPISEHNRLYWYRQTLGQGPEFLTYFQNEAQLEKSRLLSDRFSAERPKGSFSTLEIQRTEQGDSAMYLCASSFPGENTEAFFGQGTRLTVV.

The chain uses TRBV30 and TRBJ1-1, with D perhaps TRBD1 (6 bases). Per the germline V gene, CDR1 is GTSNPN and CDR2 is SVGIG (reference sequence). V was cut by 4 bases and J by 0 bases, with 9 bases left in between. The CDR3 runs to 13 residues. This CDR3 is CAWNGQLNTEAFF. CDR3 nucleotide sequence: TGTGCCTGGAACGGACAGCTGAACACTGAAGCTTTCTTT.

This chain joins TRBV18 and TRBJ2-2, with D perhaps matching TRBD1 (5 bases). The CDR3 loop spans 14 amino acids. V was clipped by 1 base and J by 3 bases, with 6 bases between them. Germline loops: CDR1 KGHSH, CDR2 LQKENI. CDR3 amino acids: CASSPRRDTGELFF. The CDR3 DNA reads TGTGCCAGCTCACCACGCAGGGACACCGGGGAGCTGTTTTTT.

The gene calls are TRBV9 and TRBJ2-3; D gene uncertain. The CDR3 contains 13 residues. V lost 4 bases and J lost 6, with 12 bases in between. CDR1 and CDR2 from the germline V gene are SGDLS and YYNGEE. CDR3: CASSSLEADTQYF. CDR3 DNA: TGTGCCAGCAGCTCCTTAGAGGCCGATACGCAGTATTTT.

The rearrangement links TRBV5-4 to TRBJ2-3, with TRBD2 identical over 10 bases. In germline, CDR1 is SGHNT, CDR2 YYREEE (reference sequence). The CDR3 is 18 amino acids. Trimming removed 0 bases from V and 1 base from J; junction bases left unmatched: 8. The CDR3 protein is CASSLGRLAGAGTDTQYF. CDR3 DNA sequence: TGTGCCAGCAGCTTGGGACGGCTAGCGGGAGCTGGCACAGATACGCAGTATTTT.